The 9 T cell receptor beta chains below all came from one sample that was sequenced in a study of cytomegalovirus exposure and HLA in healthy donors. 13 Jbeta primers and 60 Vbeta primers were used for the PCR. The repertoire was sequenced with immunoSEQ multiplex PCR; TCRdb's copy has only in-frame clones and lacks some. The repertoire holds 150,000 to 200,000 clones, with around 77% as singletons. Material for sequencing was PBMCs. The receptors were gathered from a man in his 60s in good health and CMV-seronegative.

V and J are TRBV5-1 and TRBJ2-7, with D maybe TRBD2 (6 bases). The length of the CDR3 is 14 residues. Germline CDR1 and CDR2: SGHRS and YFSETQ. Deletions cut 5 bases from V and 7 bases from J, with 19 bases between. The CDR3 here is CASSVGPGDREQYF. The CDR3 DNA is TGCGCCAGCAGTGTGGGGCCGGGGGACCGGGAGCAGTACTTC.

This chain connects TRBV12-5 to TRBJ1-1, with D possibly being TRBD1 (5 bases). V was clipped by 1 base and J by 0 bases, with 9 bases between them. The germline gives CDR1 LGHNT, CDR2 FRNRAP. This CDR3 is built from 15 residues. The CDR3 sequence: CASGLGTGLNTEAFF. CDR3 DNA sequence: TGTGCTAGTGGTTTGGGAACAGGATTGAACACTGAAGCTTTCTTT.

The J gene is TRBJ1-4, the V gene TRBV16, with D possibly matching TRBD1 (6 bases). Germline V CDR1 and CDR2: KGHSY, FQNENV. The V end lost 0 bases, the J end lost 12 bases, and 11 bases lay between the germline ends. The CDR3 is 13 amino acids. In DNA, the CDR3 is TGTGCCAGCAGCCAATCGACCCCAGGGGAACTGTTTTTT. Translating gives CASSQSTPGELFF.

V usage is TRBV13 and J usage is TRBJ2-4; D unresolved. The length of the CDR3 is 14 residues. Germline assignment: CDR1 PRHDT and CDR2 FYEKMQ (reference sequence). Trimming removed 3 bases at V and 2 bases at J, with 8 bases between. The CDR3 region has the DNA TGTGCCAGCAGCTTCTTACAGTCCAAAAACATTCAGTACTTC. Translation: CASSFLQSKNIQYF.

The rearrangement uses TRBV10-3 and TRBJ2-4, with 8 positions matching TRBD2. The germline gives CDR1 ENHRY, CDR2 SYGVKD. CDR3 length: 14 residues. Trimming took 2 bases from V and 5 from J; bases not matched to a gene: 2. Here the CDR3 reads CAISEAGGQNIQYF. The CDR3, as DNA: TGTGCCATCAGTGAGGCGGGGGGCCAAAACATTCAGTACTTC.

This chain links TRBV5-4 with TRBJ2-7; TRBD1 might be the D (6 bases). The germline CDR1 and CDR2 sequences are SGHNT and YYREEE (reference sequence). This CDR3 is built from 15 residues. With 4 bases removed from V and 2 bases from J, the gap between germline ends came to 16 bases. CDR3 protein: CASSPPGRGTYEQYF. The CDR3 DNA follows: TGTGCCAGCAGCCCCCCCGGCAGGGGAACCTACGAGCAGTACTTC. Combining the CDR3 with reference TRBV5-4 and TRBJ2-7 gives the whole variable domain ETGVTQSPTHLIKTRGQQVTLRCSSQSGHNTVSWYQQALGQGPQFIFQYYREEENGRGNFPPRFSGLQFPNYSSELNVNALELDDSALYLCASSPPGRGTYEQYFGPGTRLTVT.

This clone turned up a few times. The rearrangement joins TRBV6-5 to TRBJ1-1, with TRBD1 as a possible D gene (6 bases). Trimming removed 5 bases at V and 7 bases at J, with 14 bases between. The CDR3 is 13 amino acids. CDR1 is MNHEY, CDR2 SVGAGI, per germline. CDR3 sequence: CASSVNYRDEAFF. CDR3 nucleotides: TGTGCCAGCAGTGTGAATTACAGGGATGAAGCTTTCTTT.

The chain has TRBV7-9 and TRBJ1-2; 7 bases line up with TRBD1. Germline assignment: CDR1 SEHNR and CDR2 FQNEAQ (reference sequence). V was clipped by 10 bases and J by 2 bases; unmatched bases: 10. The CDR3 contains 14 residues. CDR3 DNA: TGTGCCACCATAGCCGGGACAGAGAACTATGGCTACACCTTC. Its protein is CATIAGTENYGYTF.

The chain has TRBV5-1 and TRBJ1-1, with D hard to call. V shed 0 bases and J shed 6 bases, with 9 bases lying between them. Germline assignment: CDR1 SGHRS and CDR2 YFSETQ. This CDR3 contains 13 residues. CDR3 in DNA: TGCGCCAGCAGCTTGGCCGAGCGTGCTGAAGCTTTCTTT. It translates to CASSLAERAEAFF.